The 2 T cell receptor beta chains below come from one sample, sequenced in a study of shared clonotypes between healthy human individuals. Only in-frame clones appear in the TCRdb table, and some are missing; sequencing was by immunoSEQ multiplex PCR. The table includes about 2.1 million clones, roughly 93% detected once. CD45RO negativity and positive selection for CCR7 defined naive CD8 cells, a population that excluded terminally differentiated effector memory CD45RA+ cells. Sequences were obtained from naive CD8+ T cells from PBMCs. These receptors came from a man aged 18 to 30 in good health. Some clones in this sample may be carry-over from other donors' samples.

This clone appeared once. Distinct nucleotide sequences in the sample also encode this CDR3. The chain links TRBV11-2 to TRBJ2-7, with TRBD1 matching over 7 bases. Germline V gene sequence: CDR1 SGHAT, CDR2 FQNNGV. This CDR3 contains 14 residues. V trimming: 4 bases; J trimming: 3 bases; junction bases outside the gene matches: 6. The CDR3 bases are TGTGCCAGCAGCTCTCGGACAGGAAACTACGAGCAGTACTTC. This gives the protein CASSSRTGNYEQYF.

This clone appeared a single time. The chain has TRBV5-1 and TRBJ2-7; D is possibly TRBD1 or TRBD2 (5 bases each). Germline lookup yields CDR1 SGHRS and CDR2 YFSETQ. The CDR3 has 15 amino acids. V lost 3 bases to trimming and J lost 4 bases, with 17 bases between them. The CDR3 DNA reads as TGCGCCAGCAGCTCCGGAGTTACGGGGCCGTACGAGCAGTACTTC. This codes for CASSSGVTGPYEQYF.